A single sample gave rise to the 15 T cell receptor beta chains below, sequenced in a study of lymphopenia after photon versus proton radiotherapy. Using immunoSEQ multiplex PCR, the repertoire was profiled, and TCRdb retains in-frame clones only, with some absent. Among tens of thousands of clones, roughly 91% were seen once, and the ten largest hold 11%. The sequencing here drew on peripheral blood, taken from a patient treated with proton-based radiotherapy. These TCRs come from a man older than 75 with esophageal cancer.

This clone was detected only a few times. The chain links TRBV4-1 to TRBJ2-7, with a weak D call TRBD2 (6 bases). The CDR3 runs to 15 residues. CDR1 and CDR2 (germline): MGHRA, YSYEKL. V gave up 3 bases and J gave up 6 bases, with 18 bases separating them. In nucleotides, the CDR3 is TGCGCCAGCAGCCAGACCGGGACGGGAGCTATCGAGCAGTACTTC. Its translation: CASSQTGTGAIEQYF.

The V call is TRBV2, the J call TRBJ2-7, with D perhaps given as TRBD1 or TRBD2 (5 bases each). This CDR3 contains 15 residues. CDR1 is SNHLY, CDR2 FYNNEI, per germline. The V end was cut by 3 bases, the J end by 0 bases, with 12 bases between. CDR3 coding DNA: TGTGCCAGCAGTGATTTACGGGACCACTCCTACGAGCAGTACTTC. Translation gives CASSDLRDHSYEQYF.

This clone was detected only a few times. The genes are TRBV5-6 and TRBJ2-7; TRBD1 matches 7 bases. This CDR3 contains 15 residues. The germline gives CDR1 SGHDT, CDR2 YYEEEE. Trimming at V came to 3 bases and at J to 3 bases, leaving 9 bases not matched to a gene. CDR3 nucleotide sequence: TGTGCCAGCAGCTCCCTCGGGACAGCGGACTACGAGCAGTACTTC. This sequence encodes CASSSLGTADYEQYF.

The rearrangement links TRBV5-4 to TRBJ1-3, with D maybe TRBD1 (6 bases). CDR3 length: 15 residues. V was clipped by 3 bases and J by 4 bases, with 14 bases between them. The germline V gene encodes CDR1 SGHNT and CDR2 YYREEE (reference sequence). Here the CDR3 reads CASSSEPTGGNTIYF. In DNA form, the CDR3 reads TGTGCCAGCAGCTCTGAACCGACAGGAGGAAACACCATATATTTT.

The J gene is TRBJ2-1, the V gene TRBV5-6; no clear D. V was pared by 3 bases and J by 2 bases, with 12 bases between. CDR1 and CDR2 (germline): SGHDT, YYEEEE. CDR3 length: 15 amino acids. CDR3 DNA: TGTGCCAGCAGCTCCGACTGGGGTGCCTACAATGAGCAGTTCTTC. Translation gives CASSSDWGAYNEQFF. The full variable domain, in which reference TRBV5-6 and TRBJ2-1 provide the parts outside the CDR3, is DAGVTQSPTHLIKTRGQQVTLRCSPKSGHDTVSWYQQALGQGPQFIFQYYEEEERQRGNFPDRFSGHQFPNYSSELNVNALLLGDSALYLCASSSDWGAYNEQFFGPGTRLTVL.

The genes are TRBV27 and TRBJ2-7; 12 nucleotides match TRBD2. With V trimmed by 0 bases and J by 6 bases, 9 bases remained unmatched. From germline, CDR1 is MNHEY and CDR2 SMNVEV (reference sequence). CDR3 length: 17 amino acids. Here the CDR3 DNA reads TGTGCCAGCAGTTTATCGGGGCTAGCGGGGGGGCTGGTCGAGCAGTACTTC. This gives the protein CASSLSGLAGGLVEQYF.

By sample fraction, this clone is medium-sized. The J gene is TRBJ2-7, the V gene TRBV4-1; the match to TRBD2 covers 7 bases. From germline, CDR1 is MGHRA and CDR2 YSYEKL. Trimming took 2 bases from V and 4 from J; bases not matched to a gene: 11. The CDR3 contains 16 residues. Here the CDR3 DNA reads TGCGCCAGCAGCCAATTGAGCGGGACGTCGACTTACGAGCAGTACTTC. Protein product: CASSQLSGTSTYEQYF.

The chain uses TRBV10-1 and TRBJ2-1; 7 bases agree with TRBD1. Germline CDR1 is WNHNN and CDR2 is SYGVQD (reference sequence). V dropped 0 bases and J dropped 2; count of bases not matched to a gene: 4. The CDR3 contains 16 residues. The CDR3 loop reads CASSESSQGAYNEQFF. DNA of the CDR3: TGCGCCAGCAGTGAGTCATCGCAGGGGGCCTACAATGAGCAGTTCTTC.

V and J are TRBV19 and TRBJ2-3, with 7 bases matching TRBD1. V lost 5 bases, J lost 4 bases, and 3 bases stayed unmatched. CDR1 is LNHDA, CDR2 SQIVND, per germline (reference sequence). The CDR3 loop spans 13 amino acids. CDR3 residues: CASSDRVADTQYF. The CDR3, as DNA: TGTGCCAGTAGTGACAGGGTTGCAGATACGCAGTATTTT. Complete variable domain (other parts from reference TRBV19 and TRBJ2-3): DGGITQSPKYLFRKEGQNVTLSCEQNLNHDAMYWYRQDPGQGLRLIYYSQIVNDFQKGDIAEGYSVSREKKESFPLTVTSAQKNPTAFYLCASSDRVADTQYFGPGTRLTVL.

The V and J genes are TRBV6-1 and TRBJ2-5; D possibly corresponds to TRBD2 (5 bases). Deletions cut 3 bases from V and 0 bases from J, with 14 bases between. The germline CDR1 and CDR2 sequences are MNHNS and SASEGT. This CDR3 has 16 amino acids. DNA of the CDR3: TGTGCCAGCAGTGATTATAGGCAGCGGTACCAAGAGACCCAGTACTTC. Its protein product is CASSDYRQRYQETQYF.

The V call is TRBV6-5, the J call TRBJ2-7; maybe TRBD1 (5 bases). This CDR3 has 13 amino acids. The V gene's germline CDR1 is MNHEY and CDR2 SVGAGI. Between the trimmed V and J ends, which lost 8 bases and 3 bases, there was a span of 14 bases. CDR3 region: CASSNARGYEQYF. The CDR3, as DNA: TGTGCCAGCTCTAATGCAAGGGGCTACGAGCAGTACTTC.

The chain couples TRBV5-4 to TRBJ2-5; 9 nucleotides align to TRBD2. Per the germline V gene, CDR1 is SGHNT and CDR2 is YYREEE (reference sequence). This CDR3 region has 15 residues. V was clipped by 5 bases and J by 5 bases; unmatched bases: 10. The CDR3 is CASRRTSAQVETQYF. CDR3 DNA: TGTGCCAGCAGGAGGACTAGCGCGCAAGTGGAGACCCAGTACTTC.

The chain uses TRBV12-5 and TRBJ1-5, with D perhaps TRBD1 (6 bases). V shed 3 bases and J shed 5 bases, with 14 bases lying between them. Germline V CDR1 and CDR2: LGHNT, FRNRAP. The length of the CDR3 is 15 residues. CDR3 sequence reads: CASGLTGPGDQPQHF. In DNA form, the CDR3 reads TGTGCTAGTGGTTTAACAGGGCCCGGAGATCAGCCCCAGCATTTT.

V usage is TRBV6-5 and J usage is TRBJ2-7; D is possibly TRBD2 (6 bases). V shed 0 bases and J shed 3 bases, with 9 bases lying between them. This CDR3 region has 14 residues. Per germline, CDR1 MNHEY and CDR2 SVGAGI. The CDR3 is CASSYSRGGYEQYF. The CDR3 DNA is TGTGCCAGCAGTTACTCTCGGGGAGGCTACGAGCAGTACTTC.

Comment on this clone: At one of its ends the junction is not consistent with the germline gene, which may arise from a read error. The sample carries other DNA sequences with the same CDR3. This chain connects TRBV19 to TRBJ1-1, with D unresolved. This CDR3 has 14 amino acids. CDR1 LNHDA and CDR2 SQIVND come from the germline V gene (reference sequence). CDR3 loop: CASSMWEVNTEAFF. CDR3 coding DNA: TGTGCCAGTAGTATGTGGGAGGTGAACACTGAAGCTTTTTTT.